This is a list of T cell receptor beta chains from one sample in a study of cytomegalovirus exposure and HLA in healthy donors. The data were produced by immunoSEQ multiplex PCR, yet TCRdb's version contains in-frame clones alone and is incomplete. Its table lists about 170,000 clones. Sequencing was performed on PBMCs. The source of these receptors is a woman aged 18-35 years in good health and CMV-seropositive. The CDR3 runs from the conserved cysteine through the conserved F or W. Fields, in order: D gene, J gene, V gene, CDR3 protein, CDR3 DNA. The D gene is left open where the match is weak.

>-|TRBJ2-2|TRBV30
CAWSRAGAGELFF
TGTGCCTGGAGTCGGGCAGGGGCCGGGGAGCTGTTTTTT
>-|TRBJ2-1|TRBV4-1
CASSQDRQVNNEQFF
TGCGCCAGCAGCCAAGATCGGCAGGTCAACAATGAGCAGTTCTTC
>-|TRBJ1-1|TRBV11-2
CASSLGPPENTEAFF
TGTGCCAGCAGCTTAGGGCCACCTGAGAACACTGAAGCTTTCTTT
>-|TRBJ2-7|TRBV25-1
CASSDSSRVYEQYF
TGTGCCAGCAGTGATTCTAGCAGAGTTTACGAGCAGTACTTC
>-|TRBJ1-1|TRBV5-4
CASSLGGAGTEAFF
TGTGCCAGCAGCTTGGGGGGAGCTGGCACTGAAGCTTTCTTT
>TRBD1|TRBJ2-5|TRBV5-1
CASSITGAGETQYF
TGCGCCAGCAGCATCACAGGGGCCGGAGAGACCCAGTACTTC
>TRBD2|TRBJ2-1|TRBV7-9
CASSLAGGDEQFF
TGTGCCAGCAGCTTAGCGGGGGGGGATGAGCAGTTCTTC
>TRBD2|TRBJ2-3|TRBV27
CASSFLAGEGNTQYF
TGTGCCAGCAGTTTCCTAGCGGGGGAGGGAAATACGCAGTATTTT
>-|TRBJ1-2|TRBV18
CASSPPGGFDYGYTF
TGTGCCAGCTCCCCCCCGGGAGGATTTGACTATGGCTACACCTTC
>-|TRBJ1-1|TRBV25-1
CASSGGQSMNTEAFF
TGTGCCAGCAGTGGGGGACAATCCATGAACACTGAAGCTTTCTTT
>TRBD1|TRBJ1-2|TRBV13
CASSSGDRPGYTF
TGTGCCAGCAGTTCCGGGGACAGACCTGGCTACACCTTC
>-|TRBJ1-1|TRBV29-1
CSVEGRGRTEAFF
TGCAGCGTTGAAGGGCGAGGGAGGACTGAAGCTTTCTTT
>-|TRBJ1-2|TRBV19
CASMMENPNYGYTF
TGTGCCAGTATGATGGAGAACCCTAACTATGGCTACACCTTC
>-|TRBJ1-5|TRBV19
CASSDLGWGNQPQHF
TGTGCCAGTAGTGATCTAGGCTGGGGCAATCAGCCCCAGCATTTT
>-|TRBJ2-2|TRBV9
CASSVVSQNTGELFF
TGTGCCAGCAGCGTAGTGTCACAGAACACCGGGGAGCTGTTTTTT
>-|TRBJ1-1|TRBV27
CASSFWGDGDTEAFF
TGTGCCAGCAGTTTCTGGGGGGATGGGGACACTGAAGCTTTCTTT
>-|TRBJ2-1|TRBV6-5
CASRTLGSYNEQFF
TGTGCCAGCAGGACACTAGGCTCCTACAATGAGCAGTTCTTC
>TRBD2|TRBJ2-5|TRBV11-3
CASSLAALAGQETQYF
TGTGCCAGCAGCTTAGCGGCACTAGCGGGGCAAGAGACCCAGTACTTC
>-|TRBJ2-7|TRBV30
CAWSPLGLREQYF
TGTGCCTGGAGTCCCCTGGGACTCCGCGAGCAGTACTTC
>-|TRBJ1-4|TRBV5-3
CARSLSVRSTPRREKLFF
TGTGCCAGAAGCTTGAGTGTCCGAAGCACCCCGCGGAGGGAAAAACTGTTTTTT
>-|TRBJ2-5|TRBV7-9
CASSLLTLQETQYF
TGTGCCAGCAGCCTCCTAACGCTACAAGAGACCCAGTACTTC
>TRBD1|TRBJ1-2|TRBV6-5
CASSRYRGNYGYTF
TGTGCCAGCAGTAGATACAGGGGTAACTATGGCTACACCTTC
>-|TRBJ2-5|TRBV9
CASSVAPHIQETQYF
TGTGCCAGCAGCGTAGCCCCACACATCCAAGAGACCCAGTACTTC
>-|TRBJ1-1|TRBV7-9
CASSLVGGHTEAFF
TGTGCCAGCAGCTTAGTCGGGGGGCACACTGAAGCTTTCTTT
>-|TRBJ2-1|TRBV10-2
CASSESGGQFRRNEQFF
TGCGCCAGCAGTGAGTCGGGAGGCCAATTCCGTAGGAATGAGCAGTTCTTC
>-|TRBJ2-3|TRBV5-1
CASSLDRAADTQYF
TGCGCCAGCAGCTTGGACAGGGCTGCAGATACGCAGTATTTT
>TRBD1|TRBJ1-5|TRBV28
CASSSTPGGRGQPQHF
TGTGCCAGCAGTTCTACGCCAGGGGGCCGAGGGCAGCCCCAGCATTTT
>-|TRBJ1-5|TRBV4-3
CASSQDRGTPSPQHF
TGCGCCAGCAGCCAAGATCGGGGGACCCCGAGCCCCCAGCATTTT
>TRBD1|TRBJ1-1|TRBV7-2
CASSPGTGMNTEAFF
TGTGCCAGCAGCCCGGGGACAGGGATGAACACTGAAGCTTTCTTT
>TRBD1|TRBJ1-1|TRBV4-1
CASSPRRTGGANTEAFF
TGCGCCAGCAGCCCCCGTAGGACAGGGGGCGCGAACACTGAAGCTTTCTTT
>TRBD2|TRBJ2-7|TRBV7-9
CASSPGRGGVPYEQYF
TGTGCCAGCAGCCCTGGCCGGGGGGGAGTGCCCTACGAGCAGTACTTC
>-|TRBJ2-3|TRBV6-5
CASRTLSGGTDTRYF
TGTGCCAGCAGAACCCTAAGCGGTGGCACAGATACGCGGTATTTT
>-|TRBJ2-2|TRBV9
CASSVERTPSGGELFF
TGTGCCAGCAGCGTAGAAAGGACACCATCGGGCGGGGAGCTGTTTTTT
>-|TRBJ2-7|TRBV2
CASSEVRDTVKQYF
TGTGCCAGCAGTGAAGTCCGGGACACCGTTAAGCAGTACTTC
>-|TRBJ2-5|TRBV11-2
CASSLGGVETQYF
TGTGCCAGCAGCTTAGGGGGAGTGGAGACCCAGTACTTC
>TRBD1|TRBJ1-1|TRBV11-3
CASSGQGVNTEAFF
TGTGCCAGCAGCGGACAGGGAGTGAACACTGAAGCTTTCTTT
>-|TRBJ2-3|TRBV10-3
CAISARDYTDTQYF
TGTGCCATCAGTGCGCGGGATTACACAGATACGCAGTATTTT
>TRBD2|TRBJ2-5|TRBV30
CALSGGIQETQYF
TGTGCCCTCTCGGGGGGGATCCAAGAGACCCAGTACTTC
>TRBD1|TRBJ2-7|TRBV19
CASSVTGGGEQYF
TGTGCCAGTAGTGTAACAGGGGGCGGCGAGCAGTACTTC
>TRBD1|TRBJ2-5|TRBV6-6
CASRWDSIQETQYF
TGTGCCAGCAGATGGGACAGCATCCAAGAGACCCAGTACTTC
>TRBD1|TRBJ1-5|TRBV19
CASSTGTASNQPQHF
TGTGCCAGTAGTACCGGGACAGCGAGCAATCAGCCCCAGCATTTT
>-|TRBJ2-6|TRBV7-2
CASSFSRAGANVLTF
TGTGCCAGCAGCTTCTCCAGGGCTGGGGCCAACGTCCTGACTTTC
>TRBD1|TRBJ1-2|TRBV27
CASSLDRGIHGYTF
TGTGCCAGCAGTCTGGACAGGGGAATCCATGGCTACACCTTC
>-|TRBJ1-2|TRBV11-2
CASSLDGGSGYTF
TGTGCCAGCAGCTTAGATGGGGGCTCTGGCTACACCTTC
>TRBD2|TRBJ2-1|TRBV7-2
CASSPGLDLKFF
TGTGCCAGCAGCCCCGGACTAGATCTCAAGTTCTTC